This TCR beta chain was retrieved from a study of tissue T cells after allogeneic stem cell transplantation. V gave up 3 bases and J gave up 0 bases, with 7 bases separating them. This CDR3 has 14 residues. Germline-derived CDR1 and CDR2 are SGHND and FRSKSL. Remarks on this clone: Mouse gene names apply. The read ends 1 residue before the CDR3 terminus; that terminus is restored from the germline J gene.

Time point meaning: mouse harvest day 7 after allogeneic transplant. Mouse grafts combined 10^7 T-cell-depleted bone marrow cells with 10^6 splenic CD5+ T cells. Mice had MHC-mismatched B6 into BALB/c GVHD, sampled day 7 or 14. Libraries were prepared by immunoSEQ multiplex PCR; TCRdb keeps only in-frame clonotypes and omits some of them. The sample lists about 9,000 clones, over 40% occurring once. Sequencing was performed on gut tissue. J is TRBJ2-3 and V is TRBV15, with D hard to call. The sequence was obtained from a female BALB/c mouse given C57BL/6 T cells with graft-versus-host disease after an allogeneic hematopoietic cell transplant. CDR3 region: CASSLVGSAETLYF. The sequenced part of the CDR3 DNA is TGTGCCAGCAGTTTGGTGGGAAGTGCAGAAACGCTGTAT.